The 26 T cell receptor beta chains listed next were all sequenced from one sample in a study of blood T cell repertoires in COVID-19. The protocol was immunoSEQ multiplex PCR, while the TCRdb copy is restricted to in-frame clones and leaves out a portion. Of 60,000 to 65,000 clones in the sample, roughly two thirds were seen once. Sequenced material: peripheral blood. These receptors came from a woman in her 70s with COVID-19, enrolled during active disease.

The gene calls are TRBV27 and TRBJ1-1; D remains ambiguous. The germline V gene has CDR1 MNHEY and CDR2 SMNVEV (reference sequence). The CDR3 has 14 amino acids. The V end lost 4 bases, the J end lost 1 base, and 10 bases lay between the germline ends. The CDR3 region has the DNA TGTGCCAGCAGTTCGTGGGAGGAGAACACTGAAGCTTTCTTT. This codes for CASSSWEENTEAFF.

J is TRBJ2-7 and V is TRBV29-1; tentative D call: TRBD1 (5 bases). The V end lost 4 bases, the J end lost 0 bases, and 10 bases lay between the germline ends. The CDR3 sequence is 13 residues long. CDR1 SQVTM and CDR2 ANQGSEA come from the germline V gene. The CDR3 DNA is TGCAGCGTTGTAATCGACAGCTCCTACGAGCAGTACTTC. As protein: CSVVIDSSYEQYF.

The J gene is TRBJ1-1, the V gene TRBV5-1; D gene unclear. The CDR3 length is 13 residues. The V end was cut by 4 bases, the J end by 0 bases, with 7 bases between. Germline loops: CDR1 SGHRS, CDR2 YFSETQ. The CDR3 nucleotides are TGCGCCAGCAGCCCCACATTGAACACTGAAGCTTTCTTT. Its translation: CASSPTLNTEAFF. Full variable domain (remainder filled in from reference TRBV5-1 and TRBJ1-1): KAGVTQTPRYLIKTRGQQVTLSCSPISGHRSVSWYQQTPGQGLQFLFEYFSETQRNKGNFPGRFSGRQFSNSRSEMNVSTLELGDSALYLCASSPTLNTEAFFGQGTRLTVV.

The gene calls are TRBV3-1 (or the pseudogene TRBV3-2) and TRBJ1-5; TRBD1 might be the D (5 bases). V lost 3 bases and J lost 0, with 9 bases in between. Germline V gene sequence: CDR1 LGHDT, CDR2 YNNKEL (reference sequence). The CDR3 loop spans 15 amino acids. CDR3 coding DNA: TGTGCCAGCAGCCAGGGTCAGGGTAGCAATCAGCCCCAGCATTTT. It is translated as CASSQGQGSNQPQHF.

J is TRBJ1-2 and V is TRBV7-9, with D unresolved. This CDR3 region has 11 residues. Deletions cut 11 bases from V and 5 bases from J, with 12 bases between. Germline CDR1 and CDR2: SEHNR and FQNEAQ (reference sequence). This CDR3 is CAAPGNYGYTF. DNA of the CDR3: TGTGCCGCCCCGGGGAATTATGGCTACACCTTC.

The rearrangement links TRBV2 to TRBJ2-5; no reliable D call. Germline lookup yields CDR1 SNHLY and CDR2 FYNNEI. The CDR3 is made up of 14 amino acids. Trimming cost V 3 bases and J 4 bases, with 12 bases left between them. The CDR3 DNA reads TGTGCCAGCAGTGATAGTAGCCTTACAGAGACCCAGTACTTC. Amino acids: CASSDSSLTETQYF.

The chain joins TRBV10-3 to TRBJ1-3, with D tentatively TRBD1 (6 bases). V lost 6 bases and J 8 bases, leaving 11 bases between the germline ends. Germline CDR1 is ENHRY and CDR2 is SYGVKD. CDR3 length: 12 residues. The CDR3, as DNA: TGTGCCATCAGGACCAGGGGTGACACCATATATTTT. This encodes CAIRTRGDTIYF.

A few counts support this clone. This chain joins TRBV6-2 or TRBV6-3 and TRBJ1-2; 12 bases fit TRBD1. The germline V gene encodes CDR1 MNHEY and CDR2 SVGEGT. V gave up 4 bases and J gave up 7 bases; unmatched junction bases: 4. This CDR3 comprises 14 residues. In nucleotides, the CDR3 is TGTGCCAGCAGTTTGGGACAGGGGGCCGGTGGCTACACCTTC. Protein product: CASSLGQGAGGYTF.

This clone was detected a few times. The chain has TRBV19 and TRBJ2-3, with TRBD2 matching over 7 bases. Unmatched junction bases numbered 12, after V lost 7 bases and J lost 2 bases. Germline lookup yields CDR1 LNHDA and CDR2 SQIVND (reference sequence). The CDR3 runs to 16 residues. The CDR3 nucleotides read TGTGCCAGTACCGGAACCCCAGCGGGGTCCACAGATACGCAGTATTTT. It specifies CASTGTPAGSTDTQYF.

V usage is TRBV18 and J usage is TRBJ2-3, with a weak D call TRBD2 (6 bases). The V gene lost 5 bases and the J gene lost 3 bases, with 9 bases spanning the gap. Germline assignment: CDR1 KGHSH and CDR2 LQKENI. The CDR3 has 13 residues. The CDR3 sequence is CASSSTSTDTQYF. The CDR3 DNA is TGTGCCAGCTCATCGACTAGTACAGATACGCAGTATTTT.

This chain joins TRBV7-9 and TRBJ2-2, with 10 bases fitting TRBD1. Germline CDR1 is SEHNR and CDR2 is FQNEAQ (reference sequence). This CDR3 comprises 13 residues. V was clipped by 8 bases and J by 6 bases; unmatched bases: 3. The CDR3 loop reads CASGGQGAGELFF. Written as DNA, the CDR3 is TGTGCCAGCGGTGGACAGGGGGCCGGGGAGCTGTTTTTT.

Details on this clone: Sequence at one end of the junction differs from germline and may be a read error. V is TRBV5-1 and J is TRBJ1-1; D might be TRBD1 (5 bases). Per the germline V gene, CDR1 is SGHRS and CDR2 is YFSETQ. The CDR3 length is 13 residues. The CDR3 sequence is CASSPAGNAEAFF. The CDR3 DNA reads TGCGCCAGCAGCCCGGCAGGGAACGCTGAAGCTTTCTTT.

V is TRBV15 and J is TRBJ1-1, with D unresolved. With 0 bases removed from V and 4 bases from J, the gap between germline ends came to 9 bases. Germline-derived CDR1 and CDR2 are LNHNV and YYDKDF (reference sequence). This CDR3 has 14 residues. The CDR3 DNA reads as TGTGCCACCAGCAGAGACCCCAGCGGCACTGAAGCTTTCTTT. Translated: CATSRDPSGTEAFF.

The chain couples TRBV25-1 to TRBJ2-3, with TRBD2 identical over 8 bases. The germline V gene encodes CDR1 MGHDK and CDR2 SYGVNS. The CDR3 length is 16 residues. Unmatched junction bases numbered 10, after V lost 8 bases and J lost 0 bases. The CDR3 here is CASGAIAGSSTDTQYF. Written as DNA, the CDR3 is TGTGCCAGCGGGGCCATAGCGGGGTCTAGCACAGATACGCAGTATTTT. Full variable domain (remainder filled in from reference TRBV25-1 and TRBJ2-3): EADIYQTPRYLVIGTGKKITLECSQTMGHDKMYWYQQDPGMELHLIHYSYGVNSTEKGDLSSESTVSRIRTEHFPLTLESARPSHTSQYLCASGAIAGSSTDTQYFGPGTRLTVL.

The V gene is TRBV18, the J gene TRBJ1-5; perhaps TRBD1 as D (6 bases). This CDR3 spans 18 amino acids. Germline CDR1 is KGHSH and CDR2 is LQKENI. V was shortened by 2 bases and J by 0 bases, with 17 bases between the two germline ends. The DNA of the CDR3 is TGTGCCAGCTCACCAGATAGTCTGGGGGCGAATAGCAATCAGCCCCAGCATTTT. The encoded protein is CASSPDSLGANSNQPQHF.

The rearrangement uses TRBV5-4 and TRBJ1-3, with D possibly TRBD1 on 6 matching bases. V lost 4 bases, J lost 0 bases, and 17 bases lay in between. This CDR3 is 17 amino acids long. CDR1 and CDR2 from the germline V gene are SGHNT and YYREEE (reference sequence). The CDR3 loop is CASSVSTGQSSGNTIYF. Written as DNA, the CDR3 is TGTGCCAGCAGCGTGTCCACAGGGCAGAGCTCTGGAAACACCATATATTTT. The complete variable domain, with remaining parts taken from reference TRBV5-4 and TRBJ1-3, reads ETGVTQSPTHLIKTRGQQVTLRCSSQSGHNTVSWYQQALGQGPQFIFQYYREEENGRGNFPPRFSGLQFPNYSSELNVNALELDDSALYLCASSVSTGQSSGNTIYFGEGSWLTVV.

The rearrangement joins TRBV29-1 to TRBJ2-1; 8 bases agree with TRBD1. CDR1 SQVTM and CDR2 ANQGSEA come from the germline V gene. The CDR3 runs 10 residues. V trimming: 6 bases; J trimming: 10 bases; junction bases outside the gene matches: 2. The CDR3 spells CSVRTGEQFF. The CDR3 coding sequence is TGCAGCGTCAGGACAGGGGAGCAGTTCTTC.

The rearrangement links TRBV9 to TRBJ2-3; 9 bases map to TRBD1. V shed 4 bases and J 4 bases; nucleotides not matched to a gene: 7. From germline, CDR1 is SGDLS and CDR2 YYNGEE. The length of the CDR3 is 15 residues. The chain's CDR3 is CASSPRQGEADTQYF. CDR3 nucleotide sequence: TGTGCCAGCAGCCCCCGACAGGGGGAGGCAGATACGCAGTATTTT.

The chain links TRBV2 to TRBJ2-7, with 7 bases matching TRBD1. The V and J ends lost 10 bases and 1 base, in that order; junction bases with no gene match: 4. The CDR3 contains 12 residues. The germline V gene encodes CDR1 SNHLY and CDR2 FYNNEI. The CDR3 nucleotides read TGTGCCACTAGACAGGGTTCCTACGAGCAGTACGTC. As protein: CATRQGSYEQYV.

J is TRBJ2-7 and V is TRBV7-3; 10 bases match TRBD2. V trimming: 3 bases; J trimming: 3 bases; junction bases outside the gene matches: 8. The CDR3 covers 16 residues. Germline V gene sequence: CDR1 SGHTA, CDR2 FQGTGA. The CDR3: CASSLRCASGSYEQYV. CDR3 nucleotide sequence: TGTGCCAGCAGCTTGCGTTGCGCTAGCGGGAGCTACGAGCAGTACGTC.

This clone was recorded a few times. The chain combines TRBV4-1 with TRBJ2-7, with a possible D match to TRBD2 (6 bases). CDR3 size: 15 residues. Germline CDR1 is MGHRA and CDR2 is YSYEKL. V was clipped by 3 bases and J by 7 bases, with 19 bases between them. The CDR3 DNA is TGCGCCAGCAGCCAGGGGAGGCAACCTACGGGGGAGCAGTACTTC. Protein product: CASSQGRQPTGEQYF.

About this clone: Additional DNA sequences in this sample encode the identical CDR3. This chain's CDR3 is CASSQGSQAGNTGELFF. The CDR3 DNA sequence: TGTGCCAGCAGCCAAGGCTCCCAAGCGGGAAACACCGGGGAGCTGTTTTTT. This chain uses TRBV4-2 with TRBJ2-2, with TRBD2 matching 7 bases. This CDR3 is 17 amino acids long. V lost 1 base and J lost 2; bases outside the gene matches: 7. In germline, CDR1 is LGHNA, CDR2 YNFKEQ.

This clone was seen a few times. CDR3 sequence: CASSPDRRSHEQYF. The CDR3 DNA reads TGTGCCAGCTCCCCCGACAGGAGGAGCCACGAGCAGTACTTC. The chain is built from TRBV18 and TRBJ2-7, with D possibly being TRBD1 (6 bases). Looked up from germline, CDR1 is KGHSH and CDR2 is LQKENI. This CDR3 region has 14 residues. Trimming cost V 6 bases and J 5 bases, with 17 bases left between them.

The CDR3 nucleotides read TGTGCCACCAGCAGAGTTTTCGCGGGAGGAGTCCGCAATGAGCAGTTCTTC. It specifies CATSRVFAGGVRNEQFF. The chain uses TRBV15 and TRBJ2-1; 8 nucleotides align to TRBD2. V lost 1 base, J lost 6 bases, and 11 bases stayed unmatched. The CDR3 covers 17 residues. Germline CDR1 and CDR2: LNHNV and YYDKDF (reference sequence).

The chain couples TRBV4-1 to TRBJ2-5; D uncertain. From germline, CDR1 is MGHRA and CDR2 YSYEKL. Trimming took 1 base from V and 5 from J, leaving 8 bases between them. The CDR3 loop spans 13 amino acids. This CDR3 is CASSQAFRETQYF. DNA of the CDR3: TGCGCCAGCAGCCAAGCCTTCAGGGAGACCCAGTACTTC.

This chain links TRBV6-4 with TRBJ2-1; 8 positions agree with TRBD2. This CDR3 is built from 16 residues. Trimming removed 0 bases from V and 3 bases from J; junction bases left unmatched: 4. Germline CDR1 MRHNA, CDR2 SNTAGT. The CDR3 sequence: CASSDSGSGDYNEQFF. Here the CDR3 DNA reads TGTGCCAGCAGTGACTCGGGTAGCGGGGACTACAATGAGCAGTTCTTC.